The 30 T cell receptor beta chains listed next were all sequenced from one sample in a study of graft-versus-host responses after intestinal transplantation. No antigen has been assigned to these receptors. The method was immunoSEQ multiplex PCR; TCRdb's version includes in-frame clones alone and lacks a portion of them. The repertoire consists of approximately 49,000 clones, with around 92% occurring once and the leading ten covering around 0.6%. The sequencing used unstimulated CD4+ T cells sorted from spleen or lymph node cells, collected before transplant. The receptors come from a human donor who was the organ donor for an intestinal transplant.

V is TRBV6-1 and J is TRBJ2-7; 7 bases are a match to TRBD1. The CDR3 loop spans 14 amino acids. Looked up from germline, CDR1 is MNHNS and CDR2 is SASEGT. The V and J ends lost 4 bases and 0 bases, in that order; junction bases with no gene match: 3. DNA of the CDR3: TGTGCCAGCAGTGGGTGGGACAGCTCCTACGAGCAGTACTTC. Translated: CASSGWDSSYEQYF.

This clone has only a few counts. CDR3 region: CASSVNQGSTEAFF. The CDR3 DNA reads as TGTGCCAGTAGTGTAAACCAGGGGAGCACTGAAGCTTTCTTT. V gene TRBV19 combines with J gene TRBJ1-1; a weak D match, TRBD1 (6 bases). Germline V gene data show CDR1 as LNHDA and CDR2 as SQIVND (reference sequence). The CDR3 is 14 amino acids. Trimming pared 5 bases from V and 4 bases from J, leaving 14 bases between.

V is TRBV4-3 and J is TRBJ2-7, with 8 bases fitting TRBD2. Germline CDR1 and CDR2: LGHNA and YSLEER. V gave up 4 bases and J gave up 0 bases; unmatched junction bases: 5. The CDR3 has 15 amino acids. The CDR3: CASSRGTSGSYEQYF. The CDR3 region has the DNA TGCGCCAGCAGCCGAGGCACTAGCGGCTCCTACGAGCAGTACTTC.

This chain links TRBV6-1 with TRBJ2-2; D call uncertain. The CDR3 totals 17 residues. Trimming took off 2 bases at V and 5 bases at J, with 18 bases between the two ends. Germline V lookup: CDR1 MNHNS, CDR2 SASEGT. CDR3 nucleotide sequence: TGTGCCAGCAGTGAAACGGCGGAAACTTCACTAACCGGGGAGCTGTTTTTT. Protein: CASSETAETSLTGELFF.

The CDR3 region is CASSAAAPRGMEQFF. The CDR3, as DNA: TGTGCCAGCAGTGCGGCTGCCCCCCGCGGGATGGAGCAGTTCTTC. This chain joins TRBV27 and TRBJ2-1, with D perhaps matching TRBD2 (6 bases). The CDR3 has 15 amino acids. Deletions cut 5 bases from V and 10 bases from J, with 21 bases between. CDR1 and CDR2 from the germline V gene are MNHEY and SMNVEV (reference sequence).

This rearrangement joins TRBV28 to TRBJ2-5; D is perhaps TRBD1 (6 bases). CDR1 and CDR2 (germline): MDHEN, SYDVKM. The CDR3 spans 14 residues. V lost 5 bases, J lost 5 bases, and 15 bases lay in between. The CDR3 sequence is CASSRTGIGETQYF. DNA for the CDR3: TGTGCCAGCAGTCGTACAGGGATCGGGGAGACCCAGTACTTC.

This chain joins TRBV9 and TRBJ2-1; TRBD2 matches at 13 bases. J lost 6 bases, V lost 0 bases, and 3 bases had no gene match. Germline V gives CDR1 SGDLS, CDR2 YYNGEE. The CDR3 runs to 16 residues. The CDR3 protein is CASSVGGTSGANEQFF. The CDR3 nucleotides read TGTGCCAGCAGCGTAGGAGGGACTAGCGGGGCCAATGAGCAGTTCTTC.

The chain is built from TRBV5-8 and TRBJ2-7; 8 bases are shared with TRBD2. The CDR3 is made up of 16 amino acids. The V and J ends lost 1 base and 13 bases, in that order; junction bases with no gene match: 19. CDR1 and CDR2 from the germline V gene are SGHTS and YDEGEE. This CDR3 reads CASSLRSPGGGAKGYF. The DNA of the CDR3 is TGTGCCAGCAGCTTGCGGTCCCCGGGGGGGGGCGCAAAGGGATACTTC. Variable domain in full (rest from reference TRBV5-8 and TRBJ2-7): EAGVTQSPTHLIKTRGQQATLRCSPISGHTSVYWYQQALGLGLQFLLWYDEGEERNRGNFPPRFSGRQFPNYSSELNVNALELEDSALYLCASSLRSPGGGAKGYFGPGTRLTVT.

CDR3 bases: TGTGCCAGCAGCCGAGGGAGGGGCACTGAAGCTTTCTTT. Translating gives CASSRGRGTEAFF. This chain links TRBV7-6 with TRBJ1-1; D is possibly TRBD1 (5 bases). Germline loops: CDR1 SGHVS, CDR2 FNYEAQ. The V and J ends lost 5 bases and 4 bases respectively, with 11 bases between them. The CDR3 consists of 13 residues.

The chain links TRBV7-2 to TRBJ2-1, with 8 bases lining up with TRBD2. CDR3 size: 15 residues. The trim removed 7 bases at V and 5 bases at J, leaving 10 bases unmatched. Germline CDR1 is SGHTA and CDR2 is FQGNSA. CDR3 amino acids: CASTLGAGAHNEQFF. The CDR3 bases are TGTGCCAGCACCCTCGGAGCGGGAGCCCACAATGAGCAGTTCTTC.

With respect to this clone: At the DNA level, this CDR3 is encoded by other sequences in the same sample as well. The chain joins TRBV11-2 to TRBJ2-7; 7 bases fit TRBD1. V dropped 1 base and J dropped 3; count of bases not matched to a gene: 3. The germline gives CDR1 SGHAT, CDR2 FQNNGV. CDR3 length: 14 residues. The DNA for the CDR3 is TGTGCCAGCAGCTTAGGAGGGACAGACTACGAGCAGTACTTC. This codes for CASSLGGTDYEQYF.

J is TRBJ2-1 and V is TRBV7-9, with D tentatively TRBD2 (6 bases). The germline gives CDR1 SEHNR, CDR2 FQNEAQ (reference sequence). Deletions cut 6 bases from V and 0 bases from J, with 6 bases between. This CDR3 is 13 amino acids long. In DNA form, the CDR3 reads TGTGCCAGCAGGGAGGGCTCCTACAATGAGCAGTTCTTC. It specifies CASREGSYNEQFF.

The J gene is TRBJ2-7, the V gene TRBV4-1; 7 nucleotides line up with TRBD2. Germline assignment: CDR1 MGHRA and CDR2 YSYEKL. The CDR3 extends over 15 amino acids. V lost 6 bases to trimming and J lost 2 bases; unmatched junction nucleotides: 10. Here the CDR3 DNA reads TGCGCCAGCAGACCGACCCAAGCGGGACCCTACGAGCAGTACTTC. As protein: CASRPTQAGPYEQYF.

The sample holds a few counts of this clone. The chain employs TRBV18 and TRBJ1-2, with 8 positions matching TRBD1. This CDR3 has 14 residues. In germline, CDR1 is KGHSH, CDR2 LQKENI. The trim removed 5 bases at V and 6 bases at J, leaving 8 bases unmatched. CDR3 region: CASSTTDREHGYTF. The CDR3, as DNA: TGTGCCAGCTCAACCACGGACAGGGAACATGGCTACACCTTC.

The J gene is TRBJ2-7, the V gene TRBV7-3, with 13 bases fitting TRBD2. With V trimmed by 0 bases and J by 6 bases, 8 bases remained unmatched. Germline lookup yields CDR1 SGHTA and CDR2 FQGTGA. This CDR3 is 17 amino acids long. CDR3 residues: CASSLTPGLAGVSEQYF. The CDR3 DNA sequence: TGTGCCAGCAGCTTAACCCCCGGACTAGCGGGAGTGTCCGAGCAGTACTTC.

This chain joins TRBV5-1 and TRBJ2-1; 11 nucleotides align to TRBD2. J gave up 2 bases and V 2 bases, and 0 bases lay outside the gene matches. Germline CDR1 and CDR2: SGHRS and YFSETQ. This CDR3 contains 15 residues. In DNA form, the CDR3 reads TGCGCCAGCAGCTTACTAGCGGGAGCCTACAATGAGCAGTTCTTC. This translates into CASSLLAGAYNEQFF.

The chain is built from TRBV5-5 and TRBJ1-1; weak D call: TRBD1 (6 bases). This CDR3 has 13 residues. V lost 7 bases and J 3 bases, leaving 13 bases between the germline ends. Germline assignment: CDR1 SGHKS and CDR2 YYEKEE (reference sequence). The CDR3 sequence: CASLTGLYTEAFF. In DNA form, the CDR3 reads TGTGCCAGCTTGACAGGTTTGTACACTGAAGCTTTCTTT.

The chain joins TRBV7-9 to TRBJ1-2; D unresolved. The V end was cut by 1 base, the J end by 5 bases, with 11 bases between. The CDR3 has 14 residues. Per germline, CDR1 SEHNR and CDR2 FQNEAQ (reference sequence). The CDR3 region has the DNA TGTGCCAGCAGCTTAGACCGCTGGCGGTATGGCTACACCTTC. Translating it yields CASSLDRWRYGYTF.

The chain uses TRBV5-1 and TRBJ2-1; TRBD2 is a possible D gene (5 bases). Germline-derived CDR1 and CDR2 are SGHRS and YFSETQ. With 0 bases removed from V and 4 bases from J, the gap between germline ends came to 8 bases. The length of the CDR3 is 14 residues. CDR3 loop: CASSLAGEYNEQFF. The CDR3 nucleotides read TGCGCCAGCAGCTTGGCCGGGGAATACAATGAGCAGTTCTTC.

This clone has a single count. V usage is TRBV6-1 and J usage is TRBJ2-3; tentatively, D is TRBD2 (6 bases). The CDR3 loop spans 14 amino acids. The V gene lost 3 bases and the J gene lost 4 bases, with 11 bases spanning the gap. The germline CDR1 and CDR2 sequences are MNHNS and SASEGT. For the CDR3, the DNA is TGTGCCAGCAGTGACCCGGGAGAGGCAGATACGCAGTATTTT. This codes for CASSDPGEADTQYF.

The chain combines TRBV2 with TRBJ2-4; TRBD2 aligns across 8 bases. Germline-derived CDR1 and CDR2 are SNHLY and FYNNEI. V shed 5 bases and J 0 bases; nucleotides not matched to a gene: 9. CDR3 length equals 17 residues. CDR3: CASSPLLAELAKNIQYF. In DNA form, the CDR3 reads TGTGCCAGCAGTCCACTACTAGCGGAACTAGCCAAAAACATTCAGTACTTC. The variable domain in full, completed from reference TRBV2 and TRBJ2-4, reads EPEVTQTPSHQVTQMGQEVILRCVPISNHLYFYWYRQILGQKVEFLVSFYNNEISEKSEIFDDQFSVERPDGSNFTLKIRSTKLEDSAMYFCASSPLLAELAKNIQYFGAGTRLSVL.

The rearrangement joins TRBV6-5 to TRBJ2-7, with 9 bases identical to TRBD2. This CDR3 has 15 residues. Germline V gene data show CDR1 as MNHEY and CDR2 as SVGAGI. The V segment lost 6 bases and the J segment 2 bases; nucleotides outside the gene matches: 8. The CDR3 nucleotides read TGTGCCAGCAGCCGGACTAGCGCCGGAACCTACGAGCAGTACTTC. This encodes CASSRTSAGTYEQYF.

The V gene is TRBV18, the J gene TRBJ1-2; D remains unclear. The CDR3 sequence is 13 residues long. V lost 4 bases to trimming and J lost 7 bases, with 13 bases between them. Germline V gives CDR1 KGHSH, CDR2 LQKENI. The CDR3 coding sequence is TGTGCCAGCTCACACGGGGTATTAAGTGGCTACACCTTC. The encoded protein is CASSHGVLSGYTF. The variable domain in full, with the rest retrieved from reference TRBV18 and TRBJ1-2, is NAGVMQNPRHLVRRRGQEARLRCSPMKGHSHVYWYRQLPEEGLKFMVYLQKENIIDESGMPKERFSAEFPKEGPSILRIQQVVRGDSAAYFCASSHGVLSGYTFGSGTRLTVV.

The chain carries TRBV7-3 and TRBJ2-2; no clear D gene. Germline V gene data show CDR1 as SGHTA and CDR2 as FQGTGA. This CDR3 region has 15 residues. Trimming took off 6 bases at V and 1 base at J, with 12 bases between the two ends. CDR3 protein: CASRITAQNTGELFF. The CDR3 coding sequence is TGTGCCAGCAGGATAACAGCTCAGAACACCGGGGAGCTGTTTTTT.

V gene TRBV5-4 combines with J gene TRBJ2-5; no clear D. This CDR3 has 14 amino acids. Per the germline V gene, CDR1 is SGHNT and CDR2 is YYREEE (reference sequence). Between the trimmed V and J ends, which lost 4 bases and 4 bases, there was a span of 14 bases. The DNA for the CDR3 is TGTGCCAGCAGCACCCCGGTCTCCCCAGAGACCCAGTACTTC. It encodes CASSTPVSPETQYF.

The chain is built from TRBV2 and TRBJ2-7; TRBD1 matches at 7 bases. V lost 6 bases, J lost 5 bases, and 4 bases stayed unmatched. This CDR3 comprises 12 residues. The germline CDR1 and CDR2 sequences are SNHLY and FYNNEI. The CDR3 region is CASRRQGNEQYF. CDR3 bases: TGTGCCAGCAGGCGACAGGGCAACGAGCAGTACTTC.

V usage is TRBV30 and J usage is TRBJ1-5, with TRBD1 matching over 7 bases. This CDR3 comprises 17 residues. The V gene end was trimmed by 1 base and the J gene end by 0 bases; junction bases not matched to a gene: 9. The germline gives CDR1 GTSNPN, CDR2 SVGIG (reference sequence). CDR3 sequence: CAWSDRGPIYSNQPQHF. In nucleotides, the CDR3 is TGTGCCTGGAGTGACAGGGGCCCAATTTATAGCAATCAGCCCCAGCATTTT. Drawing the rest from reference TRBV30 and TRBJ1-5, the complete variable domain is SQTIHQWPATLVQPVGSPLSLECTVEGTSNPNLYWYRQAAGRGLQLLFYSVGIGQISSEVPQNLSASRPQDRQFILSSKKLLLSDSGFYLCAWSDRGPIYSNQPQHFGDGTRLSIL.

This clone was seen only once. The chain links TRBV28 to TRBJ1-3, with D possibly matching TRBD1 (5 bases). CDR1 and CDR2 (germline): MDHEN, SYDVKM. Deletions cut 5 bases from V and 4 bases from J, with 15 bases between. The CDR3 totals 15 residues. CDR3 amino acids: CASSRTTGTGNTIYF. CDR3 DNA sequence: TGTGCCAGCAGTCGCACAACAGGTACCGGAAACACCATATATTTT.

The chain employs TRBV18 and TRBJ2-7; TRBD1 agrees at 9 bases. This CDR3 is 16 amino acids long. Trimming at V came to 0 bases and at J to 3 bases, leaving 6 bases not matched to a gene. The V gene's germline CDR1 is KGHSH and CDR2 LQKENI. CDR3 loop: CASSPPDRGGYYEQYF. The CDR3 region has the DNA TGTGCCAGCTCACCACCTGACAGGGGGGGGTACTACGAGCAGTACTTC. Variable domain in full (rest from reference TRBV18 and TRBJ2-7): NAGVMQNPRHLVRRRGQEARLRCSPMKGHSHVYWYRQLPEEGLKFMVYLQKENIIDESGMPKERFSAEFPKEGPSILRIQQVVRGDSAAYFCASSPPDRGGYYEQYFGPGTRLTVT.

The rearrangement uses TRBV11-2 and TRBJ2-7, with a possible D match to TRBD1 (7 bases). The CDR3 is 17 residues long. The germline gives CDR1 SGHAT, CDR2 FQNNGV. V was pared by 7 bases and J by 6 bases, with 28 bases between. Written as DNA, the CDR3 is TGTGCCAGCACCCCTCCGGGGTGGGCAGGGGGGTATAGCGAGCAGTACTTC. Encoded protein: CASTPPGWAGGYSEQYF.